A single T cell receptor (beta chain) is shown here with its context. What it binds is unknown. This CDR3 region has 15 residues. Germline V lookup: CDR1 MNHNS, CDR2 SASEGT. The V end lost 3 bases, the J end lost 2 bases, and 13 bases lay between the germline ends. This entry comes from a study of long-term antiretroviral therapy in people with HIV. Overall study findings and caveats: Diversity remained lower than transplant donor controls, even though it increased after ART. Missing from the dataset were any data on ART adherence, viral resistance or therapy changes.

At survey level, the immunoSEQ assay was run in its v3.0 version. Libraries were prepared by immunoSEQ multiplex PCR; TCRdb keeps only in-frame clonotypes and omits some of them. In the table there are 45,000 to 50,000 clones, approximately 79% of which are singletons. This specimen was unsorted PBMCs, taken 0.8 years after starting antiretroviral therapy. This TCR was recovered from a woman in her late teens or twenties with HIV. This chain uses TRBV6-1 with TRBJ2-5, with D possibly being TRBD1 or TRBD2 (5 bases each). The CDR3 is CASSDEGRGQETQYF. The DNA of the CDR3 is TGTGCCAGCAGTGACGAGGGACGCGGGCAAGAGACCCAGTACTTC.